This entry is about one T cell receptor (beta chain). Its antigen is as yet unknown. This sample was taken from a study of T cell responses to AZD1222 COVID-19 vaccine. Points from the study as a whole: Spike-wide coverage was observed for vaccine-associated CD4 TCRs, with dominant responses at 160-218 and 743-854.

The assay was immunoSEQ multiplex PCR, and TCRdb's table has in-frame clones only and misses some. This table holds 130,000 to 150,000 clones, 90% to 95% found once. Trimming removed 6 bases from V and 9 bases from J; junction bases left unmatched: 13. The length of the CDR3 is 14 residues. Germline V gene lookup returns CDR1 MNHEY and CDR2 SVGAGI. The source of this sequence is an adult in good health. Sequenced here: peripheral blood, sampled on day 0 of MenACWY control vaccination. The chain carries TRBV6-5 and TRBJ2-7; 8 bases agree with TRBD2. As DNA, the CDR3 is TGTGCCAGCAGCCCCTCGGGGGGGGTGGCTAGGCAGTACTTC. Protein: CASSPSGGVARQYF.